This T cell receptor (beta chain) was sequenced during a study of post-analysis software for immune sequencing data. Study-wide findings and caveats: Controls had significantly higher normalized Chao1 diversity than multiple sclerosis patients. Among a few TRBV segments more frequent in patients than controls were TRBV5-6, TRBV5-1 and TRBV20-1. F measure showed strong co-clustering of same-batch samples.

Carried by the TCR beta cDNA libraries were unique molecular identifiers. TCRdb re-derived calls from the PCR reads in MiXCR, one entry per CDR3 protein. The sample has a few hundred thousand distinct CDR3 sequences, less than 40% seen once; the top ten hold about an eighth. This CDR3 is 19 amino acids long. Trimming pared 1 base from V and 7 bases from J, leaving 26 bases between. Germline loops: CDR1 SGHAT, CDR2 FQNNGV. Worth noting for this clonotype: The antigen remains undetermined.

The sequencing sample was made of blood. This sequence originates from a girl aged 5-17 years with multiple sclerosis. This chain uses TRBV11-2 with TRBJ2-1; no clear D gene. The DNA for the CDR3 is TGTGCCAGCAGCTTAGTAGGTCAGAGCCGTTTGCCCATCGGGAATGAGCAGTTCTTC. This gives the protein CASSLVGQSRLPIGNEQFF.